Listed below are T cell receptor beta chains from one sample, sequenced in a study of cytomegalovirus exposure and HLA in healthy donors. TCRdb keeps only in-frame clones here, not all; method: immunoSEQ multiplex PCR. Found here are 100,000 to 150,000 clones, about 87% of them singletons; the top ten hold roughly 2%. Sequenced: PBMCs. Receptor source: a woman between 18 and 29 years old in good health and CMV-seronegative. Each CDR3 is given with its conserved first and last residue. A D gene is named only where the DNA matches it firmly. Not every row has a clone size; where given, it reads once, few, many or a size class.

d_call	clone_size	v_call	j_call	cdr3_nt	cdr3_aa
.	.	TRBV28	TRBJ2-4	TGTGCCAGCAGCAAGTTTCGTCTAGCCGGGGAAAACATTCAGTACTTC	CASSKFRLAGENIQYF
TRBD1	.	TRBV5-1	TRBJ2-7	TGCGCCAGCAGCACAAACCAGGGGGTCTCTAGAGGCGAGCAGTACTTC	CASSTNQGVSRGEQYF
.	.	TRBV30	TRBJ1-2	TGTGCCTGGAGTGACGGGACATCCGGTATAAACTATGGCTACACCTTC	CAWSDGTSGINYGYTF
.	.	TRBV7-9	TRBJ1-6	TGTGCCAGCAGCTTGGGACTGCAGGCGGGGGGCGCGTCGGATTCACCCCTCCACTTT	CASSLGLQAGGASDSPLHF
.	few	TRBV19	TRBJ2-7	TGTGCCAGTAGTATCCGCGGCATCCAGCCATGGTACGAGCAGTACTTC	CASSIRGIQPWYEQYF
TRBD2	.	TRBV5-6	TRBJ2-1	TGTGCCAGCAGCTTGGATGCCCTCGGTCTAGCGGGGCATGAGCAGTTCTTC	CASSLDALGLAGHEQFF
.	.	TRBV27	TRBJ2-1	TGTGCCAGCAGTTTATCTGCCCTAGCCACTGAGCAGTTCTTC	CASSLSALATEQFF
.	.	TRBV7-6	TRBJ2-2	TGTGCCAGCAGCTTCTCAGGGTCTGGCACCGGGGAGCTGTTTTTT	CASSFSGSGTGELFF
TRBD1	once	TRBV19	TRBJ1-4	TGTGCCAGTATGGACAGGGAAGGTATCGAAAAACTGTTTTTT	CASMDREGIEKLFF
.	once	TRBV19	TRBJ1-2	TGTGCCAGTAGTATAGCTCCGGGGAATCTAGGCTACACCTTC	CASSIAPGNLGYTF
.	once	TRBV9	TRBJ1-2	TGTGCCAGCAGCGTAGGGGGGGACTATGGCTACACCTTC	CASSVGGDYGYTF
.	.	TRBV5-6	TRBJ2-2	TGTGCCAGCAGCAGGCCAGGGGTCGGAACCGGGGAGCTGTTTTTT	CASSRPGVGTGELFF
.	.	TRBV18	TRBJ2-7	TGTGCCAGCTCACCCGAGGAGAGCTACGAGCAGTACTTC	CASSPEESYEQYF
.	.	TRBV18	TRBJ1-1	TGTGCCAGCTCACCACCGGAGCCTCTGAACACTGAAGCTTTCTTT	CASSPPEPLNTEAFF
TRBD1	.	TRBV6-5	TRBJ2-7	TGTGCCAGCAGTTCCACAGGGGGCGAGCAGTACTTC	CASSSTGGEQYF
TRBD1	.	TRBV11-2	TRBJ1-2	TGTGCCAGCAGCTTAGGCCCAGGGGGCTATGGCTACACCTTC	CASSLGPGGYGYTF
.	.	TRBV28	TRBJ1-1	TGTGCCAGCAGTTTATTAACAGCCGCCAAGGGACTAGGTTATGGAGCTTTCTTT	CASSLLTAAKGLGYGAFF
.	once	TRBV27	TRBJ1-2	TGTGCCAGCGGATCACAGGGTAGCACCGGCTACACCTTC	CASGSQGSTGYTF
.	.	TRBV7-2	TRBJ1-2	TGTGCCAGCAGCTTAGAAGTCGGGGGCTACACCTTC	CASSLEVGGYTF
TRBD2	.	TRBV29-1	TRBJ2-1	TGCAGCGTTGACGGTGCGGGGGGCTTCCACAATGAGCAGTTCTTC	CSVDGAGGFHNEQFF
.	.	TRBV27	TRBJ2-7	TGTGCCAGCAGTCCACCCCCGGGAAACTCCTACGAGCAGTACTTC	CASSPPPGNSYEQYF
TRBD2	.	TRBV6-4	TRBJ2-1	TGTGCCAGCAGTGACTCGCAGACTAGCGGCTCCTACAATGAGCAGTTCTTC	CASSDSQTSGSYNEQFF
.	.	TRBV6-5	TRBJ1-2	TGTGCCAGCAGTTACGGGCCCCGAACACCAAACTATGGCTACACCTTC	CASSYGPRTPNYGYTF
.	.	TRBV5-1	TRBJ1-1	TGCGCCAGCAGCTTGGGGCAGGAGAACACTGAAGCTTTCTTT	CASSLGQENTEAFF
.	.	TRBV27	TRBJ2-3	TGTGCCAGTACAAGGACTGTCAGCGGTGCAGATACGCAGTATTTT	CASTRTVSGADTQYF
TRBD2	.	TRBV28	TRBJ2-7	TGTGCCAGCAGTGGGACTAGCGGGGCCTACGAGCAGTACTTC	CASSGTSGAYEQYF
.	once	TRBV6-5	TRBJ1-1	TGTGCCAGCACCTCGCCCAGAACTGAAGCTTTCTTT	CASTSPRTEAFF
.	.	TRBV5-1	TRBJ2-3	TGCGCCAGCAGCTTGACAGGGCTAACAGATACGCAGTATTTT	CASSLTGLTDTQYF
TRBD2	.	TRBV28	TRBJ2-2	TGTGCCAGCAGATGGAGCGGGACGGCCACCGGGGAGCTGTTTTTT	CASRWSGTATGELFF
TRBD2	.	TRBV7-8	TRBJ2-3	TGTGCCAGCAGCCAGCCTATGGTAGCGGGGGGCCCTAGCACAGATACGCAGTATTTT	CASSQPMVAGGPSTDTQYF
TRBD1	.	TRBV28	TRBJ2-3	TGTGCCAGCAGACCTGACAGGGGAGGCACAGATACGCAGTATTTT	CASRPDRGGTDTQYF
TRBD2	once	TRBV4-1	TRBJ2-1	TGCGCCAGCAGCCAAGAGGCGCTAGCGGGAGGGCCAAAGCAGTTCTTC	CASSQEALAGGPKQFF